This record looks at one T cell receptor beta chain sequence and its context. The antigen is undetermined. Donors sampled were nominally healthy, though unrecorded immune exposures were likely. The PCR was carried out with 60 Vbeta primers and 13 Jbeta primers. Assay used: immunoSEQ multiplex PCR; TCRdb lists only in-frame clones, some missing. This table has some 200,000 clones, approximately 80% appearing once. The data derive from a study of cytomegalovirus exposure and HLA in healthy donors. Study conclusions and caveats: With further analysis later on, most CMV-associated TCR beta chains appeared HLA-restricted.

The CDR3 consists of 15 residues. The ends were cut back, 5 bases at V and 2 bases at J, with 12 bases in the middle. Germline loops: CDR1 KGHSH, CDR2 LQKENI. The clonotype was recovered from a man aged 50-60 years in good health and CMV-seronegative. This chain connects TRBV18 to TRBJ2-2; possible D gene TRBD2, 6 bases. Input material: PBMCs. CDR3: CASSSGVLNTGELFF. CDR3 nucleotide sequence: TGTGCCAGCTCATCGGGGGTACTAAACACCGGGGAGCTGTTTTTT.